The text below deals with one T cell receptor (beta chain). These data belong to a study of prognosis after radiotherapy for stage I lung cancer. This CDR3 has 12 amino acids. Germline V gene data show CDR1 as DFQATT and CDR2 as SNEGSKA (reference sequence). V was pared by 1 base and J by 2 bases, with 6 bases between. Two-round multiplex PCR on genomic DNA was the method by which TCR beta CDR3 was amplified. First-round PCR, the initial amplification, used primers specific to each TRBV and TRBJ gene. TCRdb itself ran the multiplex PCR reads through MiXCR, one entry per CDR3 protein. The sample carries around 12,000 distinct CDR3 sequences, approximately 50% recorded once.

The rearrangement joins TRBV20-1 to TRBJ2-7, with D hard to call. This clonotype was obtained from a donor over 45 with non-small cell lung cancer. Sequencing used PBMCs, obtained before or after stereotactic body radiation therapy (not recorded which). The CDR3 reads CSARGQAYEQYF. The CDR3 DNA follows: TGCAGTGCTAGAGGCCAGGCCTACGAGCAGTACTTC.